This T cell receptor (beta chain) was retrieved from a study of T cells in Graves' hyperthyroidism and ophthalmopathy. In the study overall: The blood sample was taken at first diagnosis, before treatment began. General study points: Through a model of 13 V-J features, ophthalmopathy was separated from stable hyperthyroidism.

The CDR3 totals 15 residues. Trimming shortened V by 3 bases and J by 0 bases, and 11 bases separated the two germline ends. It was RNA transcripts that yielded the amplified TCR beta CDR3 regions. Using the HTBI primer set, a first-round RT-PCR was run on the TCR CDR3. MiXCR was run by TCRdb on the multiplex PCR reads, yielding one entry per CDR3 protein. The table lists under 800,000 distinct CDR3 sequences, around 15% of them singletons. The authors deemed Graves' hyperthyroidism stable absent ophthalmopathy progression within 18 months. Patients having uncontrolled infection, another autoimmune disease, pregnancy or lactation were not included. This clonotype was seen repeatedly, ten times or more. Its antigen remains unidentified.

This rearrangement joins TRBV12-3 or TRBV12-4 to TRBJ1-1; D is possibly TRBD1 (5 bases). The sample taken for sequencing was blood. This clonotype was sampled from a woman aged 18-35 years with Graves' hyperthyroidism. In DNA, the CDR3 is TGTGCCAGCAGTTTGGGCGGACACTTGAACACTGAAGCTTTCTTT. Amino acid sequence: CASSLGGHLNTEAFF.